This entry concerns a single TCR beta chain. Its specificity is unknown. The assay was immunoSEQ multiplex PCR, and TCRdb's table has in-frame clones only and misses some. The sample has about 79,000 clones, over 80% seen once. These data are taken from a study of OX40 agonist ivuxolimab in advanced cancers. Study conclusions and caveats: CD8+ T cells were the subset that, on average, had more expanded clones than CD4+.

The CDR3 spans 15 residues. V lost 3 bases and J lost 4, with 16 bases in between. Germline values: CDR1 GTSNPN, CDR2 SVGIG (reference sequence). The sequenced sample was CD4+ or CD8+ T cells sorted from blood, obtained in a trial of the OX40 agonist ivuxolimab. The rearrangement uses TRBV30 and TRBJ1-5, with a tentative D call TRBD1 (5 bases). The clonotype comes from an adult with an advanced solid tumor such as melanoma, head and neck, liver or kidney cancer. Written as DNA, the CDR3 is TGTGCCTGGAGGAGCACCGGGACGGCTAATCAGCCCCAGCATTTT. Its protein is CAWRSTGTANQPQHF.